The 26 T cell receptor beta chains given below trace back to one sample, sequenced in a study of cytomegalovirus exposure and HLA in healthy donors. The PCR used 60 Vbeta and 13 Jbeta primers. Repertoires were generated with immunoSEQ multiplex PCR, while TCRdb's copy carries only in-frame clones and drops some. The sample contains 80,000 or so clones, roughly 72% of which appear only once. Input material: PBMCs. These TCRs come from a woman between 40 and 50 years old in good health and CMV-seropositive.

The chain carries TRBV5-1 and TRBJ1-2, with unresolved D. The germline V gene encodes CDR1 SGHRS and CDR2 YFSETQ. Deletions cut 3 bases from V and 6 bases from J, with 12 bases between. The CDR3 totals 13 residues. CDR3 region: CASSSPGGNGYTF. DNA of the CDR3: TGCGCCAGCAGCTCCCCCGGAGGGAATGGCTACACCTTC.

This clone was found a few times. The chain couples TRBV25-1 to TRBJ1-1; 9 bases line up with TRBD1. Trimming removed 0 bases from V and 11 bases from J; junction bases left unmatched: 7. This CDR3 comprises 14 residues. Germline V gene sequence: CDR1 MGHDK, CDR2 SYGVNS. CDR3 amino acids: CASSEYTGGKGAFF. CDR3 in DNA: TGTGCCAGCAGTGAATATACAGGGGGCAAGGGGGCTTTCTTT.

This clone came up a few times. The chain has TRBV7-9 and TRBJ2-3, with D uncertain. With 5 bases removed from V and 4 bases from J, the gap between germline ends came to 13 bases. Germline V gene data show CDR1 as SEHNR and CDR2 as FQNEAQ (reference sequence). CDR3 size: 14 residues. The CDR3 loop reads CASSPSATSDTQYF. The DNA of the CDR3 is TGTGCCAGCAGCCCAAGCGCCACCTCAGATACGCAGTATTTT.

This chain connects TRBV9 to TRBJ1-4; perhaps TRBD1 as D (5 bases). Germline CDR1 is SGDLS and CDR2 is YYNGEE. Trimming cost V 4 bases and J 0 bases, with 10 bases left between them. The CDR3 loop spans 15 amino acids. The CDR3 coding sequence is TGTGCCAGCAGCCCACAGGTTGCAACTAATGAAAAACTGTTTTTT. Amino acid sequence: CASSPQVATNEKLFF.

The chain combines TRBV19 with TRBJ1-1; D might be TRBD1 (5 bases). Germline CDR1 reads LNHDA; CDR2 reads SQIVND (reference sequence). The germline V and J ends were trimmed by 5 bases and 4 bases, with 14 bases remaining between them. CDR3 size: 14 residues. As DNA, the CDR3 is TGTGCCAGTAGTTTTCAGGTTGACAGCACTGAAGCTTTCTTT. Its translation: CASSFQVDSTEAFF.

The V call is TRBV5-1, the J call TRBJ2-5, with 10 bases lining up with TRBD1. V was clipped by 1 base and J by 3 bases; unmatched bases: 3. From germline, CDR1 is SGHRS and CDR2 YFSETQ. The CDR3 sequence is 15 residues long. As DNA, the CDR3 is TGCGCCAGCAGCTTGACCGGGACAGGGGAAGAGACCCAGTACTTC. Translation: CASSLTGTGEETQYF.

CDR3 nucleotide sequence: TGCGCCAGCAGCCCGAGAAATAGCGGGAGTAGGGAGACCCAGTACTTC. It encodes CASSPRNSGSRETQYF. The chain carries TRBV5-1 and TRBJ2-5; 9 bases map to TRBD2. Germline V CDR1 and CDR2: SGHRS, YFSETQ. V lost 4 bases, J lost 5 bases, and 12 bases stayed unmatched. This CDR3 has 16 amino acids.

J is TRBJ1-2 and V is TRBV6-6, with D possibly being TRBD1 (5 bases). CDR1 and CDR2 (germline): MNHNY, SVGAGI (reference sequence). This CDR3 has 12 residues. Trimming removed 10 bases at V and 4 bases at J, with 13 bases between. CDR3 residues: CATLFDSYGYTF. DNA of the CDR3: TGTGCCACATTATTTGACAGCTATGGCTACACCTTC.

A few counts support this clone. CDR3 sequence: CASSVGGTGEKLFF. In DNA form, the CDR3 reads TGTGCCAGCAGTGTGGGGGGGACCGGTGAAAAACTGTTTTTT. The chain couples TRBV25-1 to TRBJ1-4; D perhaps matches TRBD1 (5 bases). The V gene lost 4 bases and the J gene lost 7 bases, with 13 bases spanning the gap. Germline values: CDR1 MGHDK, CDR2 SYGVNS. The CDR3 loop spans 14 amino acids. The entire variable domain, with the rest obtained from reference TRBV25-1 and TRBJ1-4, is as follows: EADIYQTPRYLVIGTGKKITLECSQTMGHDKMYWYQQDPGMELHLIHYSYGVNSTEKGDLSSESTVSRIRTEHFPLTLESARPSHTSQYLCASSVGGTGEKLFFGSGTQLSVL.

This sequence joins TRBV7-8 and TRBJ2-2; 7 bases agree with TRBD2. Trimming removed 4 bases from V and 7 bases from J; junction bases left unmatched: 3. Germline V gene sequence: CDR1 SGHVS, CDR2 FQNEAQ. This CDR3 has 13 amino acids. The CDR3 region is CASSWTSRGELFF. CDR3 DNA sequence: TGTGCCAGCAGCTGGACTAGTCGCGGGGAGCTGTTTTTT.

The chain couples TRBV30 to TRBJ2-1; maybe TRBD2 (6 bases). With 3 bases removed from V and 3 bases from J, the gap between germline ends came to 12 bases. CDR3 length equals 14 residues. Germline CDR1 is GTSNPN and CDR2 is SVGIG (reference sequence). DNA of the CDR3: TGTGCCTGGAGCGAGGGACTCCTCTACAATGAGCAGTTCTTC. Protein product: CAWSEGLLYNEQFF.

The CDR3 here is CASSSWTGGFGTDTQYF. In DNA form, the CDR3 reads TGTGCCAGCAGCTCCTGGACAGGGGGATTTGGCACAGATACGCAGTATTTT. This chain links TRBV7-9 with TRBJ2-3, with 10 nucleotides matching TRBD1. CDR3 length: 17 amino acids. Germline V gene lookup returns CDR1 SEHNR and CDR2 FQNEAQ (reference sequence). J lost 1 base, V lost 4 bases, and 8 bases had no gene match.

V and J are TRBV19 and TRBJ2-2; TRBD1 might be the D (5 bases). Trimming removed 5 bases at V and 5 bases at J, with 9 bases between. Per the germline V gene, CDR1 is LNHDA and CDR2 is SQIVND (reference sequence). The length of the CDR3 is 13 residues. The CDR3 DNA reads as TGTGCCAGTAGTCTCCAGGGTACCGGGGAGCTGTTTTTT. Translation: CASSLQGTGELFF.

This clone was seen a single time. The rearrangement joins TRBV5-1 to TRBJ2-5, with 15 bases identical to TRBD2. V lost 7 bases, J lost 4 bases, and 11 bases stayed unmatched. Per germline, CDR1 SGHRS and CDR2 YFSETQ. The CDR3 is 17 amino acids. CDR3 loop: CASQPFWTSGGAETQYF. In DNA, the CDR3 is TGCGCCAGCCAACCCTTCTGGACTAGCGGGGGGGCAGAGACCCAGTACTTC. The variable domain in full, with the rest retrieved from reference TRBV5-1 and TRBJ2-5, is KAGVTQTPRYLIKTRGQQVTLSCSPISGHRSVSWYQQTPGQGLQFLFEYFSETQRNKGNFPGRFSGRQFSNSRSEMNVSTLELGDSALYLCASQPFWTSGGAETQYFGPGTRLLVL.

This chain links TRBV2 with TRBJ1-1; TRBD1 might be the D (5 bases). The germline V gene encodes CDR1 SNHLY and CDR2 FYNNEI. Trimming cost V 6 bases and J 1 base, with 9 bases left between them. CDR3 length: 13 residues. CDR3 in amino acids: CASRAQGNTEAFF. CDR3 coding DNA: TGTGCCAGCAGAGCGCAGGGGAACACTGAAGCTTTCTTT.

The chain has TRBV6-5 and TRBJ2-7; D possibly corresponds to TRBD2 (6 bases). CDR1 and CDR2 (germline): MNHEY, SVGAGI. The V end lost 7 bases, the J end lost 2 bases, and 12 bases lay between the germline ends. There are 13 residues in the CDR3. CDR3 nucleotides: TGTGCCAGCAAACCAGGAGGGACCTACGAGCAGTACTTC. This translates into CASKPGGTYEQYF.

The rearrangement uses TRBV18 and TRBJ2-5; tentatively, D is TRBD2 (5 bases). V lost 2 bases and J lost 5, with 18 bases in between. Germline CDR1 reads KGHSH; CDR2 reads LQKENI. The CDR3 is made up of 16 amino acids. This CDR3 reads CASSPKKLGSGETQYF. The CDR3 DNA reads TGTGCCAGCTCACCAAAGAAACTAGGGAGTGGGGAGACCCAGTACTTC.

This chain links TRBV28 with TRBJ2-7; TRBD1 matches at 7 bases. This CDR3 has 15 amino acids. Germline CDR1 reads MDHEN; CDR2 reads SYDVKM. Losses at the gene ends were 6 bases for V and 3 bases for J; bases not matched to a gene: 11. CDR3: CASSQIVGTDYEQYF. Here the CDR3 DNA reads TGTGCCAGCAGCCAAATCGTCGGGACAGACTACGAGCAGTACTTC.

The gene calls are TRBV19 and TRBJ2-4, with D possibly TRBD2 on 7 matching bases. Per the germline V gene, CDR1 is LNHDA and CDR2 is SQIVND (reference sequence). The CDR3 has 16 amino acids. Trimming cost V 3 bases and J 1 base, with 13 bases left between them. The CDR3 protein is CASSIGGQGAKNIQYF. As DNA, the CDR3 is TGTGCCAGTAGTATCGGGGGGCAGGGGGCCAAAAACATTCAGTACTTC.

The genes are TRBV6-1 and TRBJ1-2; 9 bases are shared with TRBD1. Germline CDR1 reads MNHNS; CDR2 reads SASEGT. There are 16 residues in the CDR3. V lost 1 base and J lost 5; bases outside the gene matches: 8. CDR3 DNA sequence: TGTGCCAGCAGTGAAGATCAGGGGGACAGGGCTTATGGCTACACCTTC. Its translation: CASSEDQGDRAYGYTF.

The genes are TRBV30 and TRBJ1-4; TRBD1 matches 8 bases. The ends lost 1 base at V and 4 bases at J; junction bases unmatched: 11. CDR1 GTSNPN and CDR2 SVGIG come from the germline V gene (reference sequence). The CDR3 contains 17 residues. CDR3 sequence reads: CAWSGTGQGVFNEKLFF. CDR3 nucleotide sequence: TGTGCCTGGAGTGGAACAGGACAGGGAGTATTTAATGAAAAACTGTTTTTT.

This clone was observed a single time. The chain uses TRBV18 and TRBJ2-2; the D gene is possibly TRBD1 (5 bases). Germline V gives CDR1 KGHSH, CDR2 LQKENI. Deletions cut 2 bases from V and 3 bases from J, with 10 bases between. The CDR3 loop spans 15 amino acids. The CDR3 sequence is CASSPSQGHTGELFF. Here the CDR3 DNA reads TGTGCCAGCTCACCATCTCAGGGCCACACCGGGGAGCTGTTTTTT.

Points on this clone: The DNA is left out, because the CDR3 cannot be placed on it with certainty; the CDR3 is given as TCRdb lists it. The chain joins TRBV30 to TRBJ2-7; the listed D gene, TRBD2, was not tested against the DNA. Germline V gene sequence: CDR1 GTSNPN, CDR2 SVGIG (reference sequence). The CDR3 region is 11 residues in length, termini included. Here the CDR3 reads CAWSVSLLQYF.

On this clone itself: A far larger clone is one base from this, pointing to a likely read error. The chain couples TRBV5-4 to TRBJ1-1; 12 bases are a match to TRBD1. Per germline, CDR1 SGHNT and CDR2 YYREEE (reference sequence). The J segment lost 4 bases and the V segment lost 4 bases, leaving 2 bases of the junction unmatched. CDR3 length equals 14 residues. The chain's CDR3 is CASSPGQGATEAFF. The CDR3 nucleotides read TGTGCCAGCAGCCCGGGACAGGGGGCCACTGAAGCTTTCTTT.

The J gene is TRBJ1-6, the V gene TRBV30, with D maybe TRBD1 (5 bases). Germline values: CDR1 GTSNPN, CDR2 SVGIG (reference sequence). Deletions cut 8 bases from V and 5 bases from J, with 13 bases between. The CDR3 consists of 13 residues. The CDR3 protein is CAGGTADNSPLHF. The DNA for the CDR3 is TGTGCCGGAGGGACGGCAGATAATTCACCCCTCCACTTT.

This clone occurred once. The J gene is TRBJ1-2, the V gene TRBV2; D ambiguous. Trimming pared 3 bases from V and 1 base from J, leaving 12 bases between. This CDR3 spans 15 amino acids. From germline, CDR1 is SNHLY and CDR2 FYNNEI. CDR3 DNA: TGTGCCAGCAGTGATGAGGCGAACATTAACTATGGCTACACCTTC. As protein: CASSDEANINYGYTF.